This TCR beta chain is drawn from a study of a mutant IDH1 vaccine in newly diagnosed glioma. Turning to the study itself: It was radiotherapy, temozolomide, or both that patients received previously, with most receiving both. Visit V13 took place at week 47, and visit V12 happened at week 35.

The CDR3 runs 16 residues. V was clipped by 3 bases and J by 0 bases; unmatched bases: 5. CDR1 LGHNA and CDR2 YSLEER come from the germline V gene. Remarks on this clone: What it binds is unknown.

Method: immunoSEQ multiplex PCR; TCRdb's copy keeps in-frame clones and lacks some. Here the sample spans fewer than 70,000 clones, around 86% being singletons. This sample's time point: week 35, safety follow-up. Each dose delivered 300 ug of mutant IDH1 20-mer peptide subcutaneously with imiquimod. Sequenced here: PBMCs, sampled from a glioma patient whose treatment included an IDH1 peptide vaccine. The V call is TRBV4-3, the J call TRBJ2-1; 7 nucleotides match TRBD1. The TCR originated in a man aged 30 to 45 with glioma. The CDR3 region is CASSHEGASSYNEQFF. CDR3 sequence (DNA): TGCGCCAGCAGCCACGAGGGGGCTAGCTCCTACAATGAGCAGTTCTTC.